Below, 25 T cell receptor beta chains from the same sample are listed, as sequenced in a study of T-cell memory formation after mild COVID-19. TCRdb passed the 5' RACE reads through MiXCR, listing each CDR3 protein once. The sample lists more than 150,000 distinct CDR3 sequences; around a tenth were seen once. Sequencing input: PBMCs or a T cell subset sorted from them (not recorded which). Receptors originate from a man between 18 and 29 years old who had mild COVID-19 (a few samples of this study predate the infection). Cell type and time point are not known.

The chain recombines TRBV10-3 with TRBJ1-1; no firm D call. This CDR3 has 14 residues. The germline V gene has CDR1 ENHRY and CDR2 SYGVKD. V gave up 6 bases and J gave up 1 base, with 12 bases separating them. The CDR3 loop is CAISRQDENTEAFF. The CDR3, as DNA: TGTGCCATCAGCAGGCAGGACGAGAACACTGAAGCTTTCTTT.

This clonotype was detected ten times or more. The rearrangement uses TRBV3-1 and TRBJ2-5; D unclear. The CDR3 has 14 residues. The germline V and J ends were trimmed by 0 bases and 4 bases, with 9 bases remaining between them. Germline assignment: CDR1 LGHDT and CDR2 YNNKEL (reference sequence). CDR3 coding DNA: TGTGCCAGCAGCCAAGATCTGGGTCGAGAGACCCAGTACTTC. Protein product: CASSQDLGRETQYF.

This chain uses TRBV7-8 with TRBJ2-1; no reliable D call. Germline CDR1 reads SGHVS; CDR2 reads FQNEAQ. V dropped 1 base and J dropped 4 bases, with 8 bases sitting between them. The CDR3 is 14 residues long. CDR3 residues: CASSLEETYNEQFF. Written as DNA, the CDR3 is TGTGCCAGCAGCTTAGAGGAAACTTACAATGAGCAGTTCTTC.

This chain joins TRBV20-1 and TRBJ2-1, with 8 bases lining up with TRBD2. The CDR3 totals 13 residues. Trimming removed 5 bases from V and 3 bases from J; junction bases left unmatched: 3. Germline V gives CDR1 DFQATT, CDR2 SNEGSKA (reference sequence). CDR3 residues: CSASGGGYNEQFF. In DNA, the CDR3 is TGCAGTGCTTCGGGGGGGGGCTACAATGAGCAGTTCTTC.

This clonotype was detected only a few times. The CDR3 bases are TGCGCCAGCAGCTTGGGACGGGGGCTCAACGAGCAGTACTTC. Its protein product is CASSLGRGLNEQYF. V and J are TRBV5-1 and TRBJ2-7, with D perhaps matching TRBD1 or TRBD2 (6 bases each). Germline CDR1 reads SGHRS; CDR2 reads YFSETQ. This CDR3 is built from 14 residues. Trimming removed 0 bases from V and 5 bases from J, with 12 bases in between. Drawing the rest from reference TRBV5-1 and TRBJ2-7, the complete variable domain is KAGVTQTPRYLIKTRGQQVTLSCSPISGHRSVSWYQQTPGQGLQFLFEYFSETQRNKGNFPGRFSGRQFSNSRSEMNVSTLELGDSALYLCASSLGRGLNEQYFGPGTRLTVT.

This clonotype was seen repeatedly, ten times or more. CDR3 bases: TGTGCCAGCAGCTTGTATGTGGGGAGGAAGACCCAGTACTTC. This gives the protein CASSLYVGRKTQYF. This sequence joins TRBV5-4 and TRBJ2-5; possibly TRBD2 for D (6 bases). The CDR3 is 14 amino acids. V dropped 1 base and J dropped 6 bases, with 13 bases sitting between them. Per germline, CDR1 SGHNT and CDR2 YYREEE (reference sequence).

This clonotype was observed many times. This chain joins TRBV2 and TRBJ2-5; tentative D call: TRBD2 (7 bases). Trimming removed 5 bases at V and 4 bases at J, with 23 bases between. The germline CDR1 and CDR2 sequences are SNHLY and FYNNEI. CDR3 size: 17 residues. Here the CDR3 reads CASSQRQGAGAGETQYF. As DNA, the CDR3 is TGTGCCAGCAGTCAGCGTCAGGGCGCGGGGGCAGGAGAGACCCAGTACTTC.

This clonotype was observed a handful of times. The CDR3 DNA follows: TGTGCCAGCAGACCGGAGGGCGAGCACCTCCAAGAGACCCAGTACTTC. Translated: CASRPEGEHLQETQYF. The chain carries TRBV28 and TRBJ2-5, with D possibly TRBD2 on 6 matching bases. CDR3 length equals 16 residues. V dropped 6 bases and J dropped 1 base, with 18 bases sitting between them. Germline loops: CDR1 MDHEN, CDR2 SYDVKM.

There are a few counts of this clonotype. The J gene is TRBJ2-4, the V gene TRBV3-1, with 9 bases lining up with TRBD2. The CDR3 sequence is 17 residues long. With V trimmed by 4 bases and J by 0 bases, 7 bases remained unmatched. In germline, CDR1 is LGHDT, CDR2 YNNKEL (reference sequence). The CDR3 coding sequence is TGTGCCAGCAGCCTACGGGCTAGCGGGGTAGCCAAAAACATTCAGTACTTC. Protein: CASSLRASGVAKNIQYF.

This clonotype was seen only a few times. The rearrangement uses TRBV15 and TRBJ1-1, with a weak D call TRBD1 (6 bases). The germline CDR1 and CDR2 sequences are LNHNV and YYDKDF (reference sequence). The CDR3 has 15 amino acids. The V end was cut by 3 bases, the J end by 8 bases, with 19 bases between. The chain's CDR3 is CATSSRKPLQGEAFF. The CDR3 nucleotides are TGTGCCACCAGCAGCCGCAAACCCCTTCAGGGGGAAGCTTTCTTT.

The sample holds a few counts of this clonotype. This rearrangement joins TRBV28 to TRBJ2-7; 8 nucleotides line up with TRBD2. The CDR3 length is 14 residues. Germline CDR1 and CDR2: MDHEN and SYDVKM. V lost 6 bases and J lost 4; bases outside the gene matches: 8. The CDR3 DNA reads as TGTGCCAGCAGCCCCGGGGGGGAAGTATACGAGCAGTACGTC. Protein product: CASSPGGEVYEQYV.

DNA of the CDR3: TGTGCCAGCAGCCGACAGGGGGCTGGCTACACCTTC. Translated: CASSRQGAGYTF. The chain recombines TRBV6-2 or TRBV6-3 with TRBJ1-2; 10 positions match TRBD1. The CDR3 contains 12 residues. The V and J ends lost 6 bases and 7 bases, in that order; junction bases with no gene match: 2. Germline V gene sequence: CDR1 MNHEY, CDR2 SVGEGT.

J is TRBJ2-7 and V is TRBV11-2, with 10 bases fitting TRBD2. The CDR3 consists of 15 residues. V was clipped by 5 bases and J by 2 bases; unmatched bases: 6. Germline lookup yields CDR1 SGHAT and CDR2 FQNNGV. The CDR3 bases are TGTGCCAGCAGCAGACTAGCGGGCGGCCCCTACGAGCAGTACTTC. Translated, it gives CASSRLAGGPYEQYF.

This clonotype has just a few counts. V and J are TRBV6-1 and TRBJ2-2; D call uncertain. The germline gives CDR1 MNHNS, CDR2 SASEGT. The CDR3 extends over 12 amino acids. Trimming pared 7 bases from V and 7 bases from J, leaving 10 bases between. Written as DNA, the CDR3 is TGTGCCAGCAATTTTCTGGGCGGGGAGCTGTTTTTT. It yields the protein CASNFLGGELFF.

This clonotype came up many times. This sequence joins TRBV29-1 and TRBJ2-1; 9 bases align to TRBD1. The CDR3 length is 16 residues. V trimming: 1 base; J trimming: 8 bases; junction bases outside the gene matches: 12. CDR1 and CDR2 (germline): SQVTM, ANQGSEA. The CDR3: CSVEVIGQGPNDEQFF. For the CDR3, the DNA is TGCAGCGTTGAAGTGATTGGACAGGGGCCAAATGATGAGCAGTTCTTC.

The sample holds one count of this clonotype. This chain joins TRBV7-2 and TRBJ2-7; D gene uncertain. Germline loops: CDR1 SGHTA, CDR2 FQGNSA. V lost 4 bases and J 0 bases, leaving 13 bases between the germline ends. This CDR3 comprises 15 residues. CDR3 sequence: CASSSHRASSYEQYF. CDR3 coding DNA: TGTGCCAGCAGCTCTCATCGGGCCAGCTCCTACGAGCAGTACTTC. The full variable domain, with the rest looked up from reference TRBV7-2 and TRBJ2-7, is GAGVSQSPSNKVTEKGKDVELRCDPISGHTALYWYRQSLGQGLEFLIYFQGNSAPDKSGLPSDRFSAERTGGSVSTLTIQRTQQEDSAVYLCASSSHRASSYEQYFGPGTRLTVT.

This clonotype has more than one count but fewer than ten. V is TRBV14 and J is TRBJ2-5; D remains unclear. Looked up from germline, CDR1 is SGHDN and CDR2 is FVKESK. CDR3 length: 12 residues. V lost 0 bases and J 7 bases, leaving 6 bases between the germline ends. The CDR3 spells CASSQDWGTQYF. The CDR3 DNA reads TGTGCCAGCAGCCAAGATTGGGGGACCCAGTACTTC.

V gene TRBV7-3 combines with J gene TRBJ1-1, with D unclear. CDR1 is SGHTA, CDR2 FQGTGA, per germline. The CDR3 spans 13 residues. V was pared by 5 bases and J by 4 bases, with 11 bases between. The CDR3 nucleotides read TGTGCCAGCAGCGTGCTGGGCGGCACTGAAGCTTTCTTT. This gives the protein CASSVLGGTEAFF.

The CDR3 bases are TGTGCCAGCAGCTTGAGTGAGAGCAACTATGGCTACACCTTC. This sequence encodes CASSLSESNYGYTF. The chain recombines TRBV7-6 with TRBJ1-2; no clear D. In germline, CDR1 is SGHVS, CDR2 FNYEAQ. The CDR3 contains 14 residues. V lost 3 bases to trimming and J lost 2 bases, with 10 bases between them.

This clonotype was counted only a few times. This rearrangement joins TRBV9 to TRBJ2-3; D is ambiguous. The CDR3 runs to 15 residues. Germline V gene data show CDR1 as SGDLS and CDR2 as YYNGEE. Trimming stripped 0 bases from V and 13 bases from J, with 21 bases between. DNA of the CDR3: TGTGCCAGCAGCGTAGCTCCGGTCTCCCTCTTGGGAAAGTATTTT. It translates to CASSVAPVSLLGKYF.

V gene TRBV4-3 combines with J gene TRBJ2-3; TRBD2 agrees at 9 bases. The J segment lost 4 bases and the V segment lost 5 bases, leaving 13 bases of the junction unmatched. The germline CDR1 and CDR2 sequences are LGHNA and YSLEER. The CDR3 is 17 amino acids. CDR3 residues: CASSSTLPGLASDTQYF. In DNA, the CDR3 is TGCGCCAGCAGCTCGACCTTACCGGGACTAGCCTCAGATACGCAGTATTTT.

The chain combines TRBV7-9 with TRBJ1-4; D possibly corresponds to TRBD1 (6 bases). The CDR3 is 18 residues long. Trimming removed 3 bases at V and 0 bases at J, with 17 bases between. Looked up from germline, CDR1 is SEHNR and CDR2 is FQNEAQ (reference sequence). The CDR3 region is CASSFPAGAQTTNEKLFF. The CDR3 coding sequence is TGTGCCAGCAGCTTTCCCGCAGGGGCGCAGACAACTAATGAAAAACTGTTTTTT. The complete variable domain, with remaining parts taken from reference TRBV7-9 and TRBJ1-4, reads DTGVSQNPRHKITKRGQNVTFRCDPISEHNRLYWYRQTLGQGPEFLTYFQNEAQLEKSRLLSDRFSAERPKGSFSTLEIQRTEQGDSAMYLCASSFPAGAQTTNEKLFFGSGTQLSVL.

V usage is TRBV20-1 and J usage is TRBJ2-7; 11 positions agree with TRBD1. V was clipped by 5 bases and J by 4 bases; unmatched bases: 7. CDR1 is DFQATT, CDR2 SNEGSKA, per germline (reference sequence). CDR3 size: 14 residues. The CDR3, as DNA: TGCAGTGCTCCCGGACAGGGGGCAGCGTACGAGCAGTACGTC. Residues: CSAPGQGAAYEQYV.

This clonotype was counted a few times. The chain employs TRBV5-5 and TRBJ2-1; no firm D call. Trimming stripped 4 bases from V and 3 bases from J, with 17 bases between. The CDR3 sequence is 16 residues long. Germline loops: CDR1 SGHKS, CDR2 YYEKEE (reference sequence). This chain's CDR3 is CASSLRTLSLYNEQFF. The DNA of the CDR3 is TGTGCCAGCAGCCTTAGGACCTTATCCCTCTACAATGAGCAGTTCTTC.

The rearrangement joins TRBV7-9 to TRBJ1-1, with D possibly matching TRBD1 (6 bases). The CDR3 has 15 residues. Germline loops: CDR1 SEHNR, CDR2 FQNEAQ (reference sequence). V lost 1 base, J lost 4 bases, and 13 bases lay in between. The CDR3 region has the DNA TGTGCCAGCAGCTTAGGATCCGGGGGGGCCACTGAAGCTTTCTTT. It specifies CASSLGSGGATEAFF.